A selection of T cell receptor beta chains follows, all from one sample in a study of cytomegalovirus exposure and HLA in healthy donors. Assay: immunoSEQ multiplex PCR; the TCRdb copy retains only in-frame clones and omits some. The sample has about 100,000 clones; 76% are singletons. Sequences were obtained from PBMCs. Source of these receptors: a woman aged 50 to 60 in good health and CMV-seropositive. Each CDR3 is given with its conserved first and last residue. D genes are given only for firm matches. Some rows mark clone size as missing; the rest say once, few, many or name a class of expanded clone.

j_gene: TRBJ2-1
d_gene: NA
abundance: NA
v_gene: TRBV9
CDR3aa: CASSVLASYNEQFF
CDR3nt: TGTGCCAGCAGCGTTTTAGCGTCGTACAATGAGCAGTTCTTC

j_gene: TRBJ2-7
d_gene: NA
abundance: once
v_gene: TRBV2
CDR3aa: CASSASERGTHEQYF
CDR3nt: TGTGCCAGCAGCGCGTCGGAACGGGGGACCCACGAGCAGTACTTC

j_gene: TRBJ1-2
d_gene: NA
abundance: NA
v_gene: TRBV14
CDR3aa: CASSHAGRALGYTF
CDR3nt: TGTGCCAGCAGCCACGCGGGAAGGGCGTTGGGCTACACCTTC

j_gene: TRBJ2-7
d_gene: TRBD1
abundance: NA
v_gene: TRBV6-1
CDR3aa: CASSLLRQGDYEQYF
CDR3nt: TGTGCCAGCAGCTTACTAAGACAGGGGGACTACGAGCAGTACTTC

j_gene: TRBJ2-2
d_gene: NA
abundance: few
v_gene: TRBV9
CDR3aa: CASSVGSPGELFF
CDR3nt: TGTGCCAGCAGCGTAGGCAGTCCCGGGGAGCTGTTTTTT

j_gene: TRBJ2-1
d_gene: TRBD1
abundance: NA
v_gene: TRBV14
CDR3aa: CASSRSDRANEQFF
CDR3nt: TGTGCCAGCAGCCGGAGCGACAGGGCGAATGAGCAGTTCTTC

j_gene: TRBJ1-3
d_gene: NA
abundance: once
v_gene: TRBV30
CDR3aa: CAWSEGGNGNTIYF
CDR3nt: TGTGCCTGGAGTGAAGGGGGAAACGGAAACACCATATATTTT

j_gene: TRBJ2-1
d_gene: TRBD2
abundance: NA
v_gene: TRBV5-1
CDR3aa: CASSPGGTTYNEQFF
CDR3nt: TGCGCCAGCAGCCCGGGAGGGACTACCTACAATGAGCAGTTCTTC

j_gene: TRBJ1-4
d_gene: NA
abundance: NA
v_gene: TRBV10-3
CDR3aa: CAISERGSNEKLFF
CDR3nt: TGTGCCATCAGTGAGAGGGGCTCTAATGAAAAACTGTTTTTT

j_gene: TRBJ2-1
d_gene: NA
abundance: once
v_gene: TRBV9
CDR3aa: CASSGTPPGDKHEQFF
CDR3nt: TGTGCCAGCAGCGGTACCCCCCCGGGAGATAAGCATGAGCAGTTCTTC

j_gene: TRBJ1-5
d_gene: TRBD1
abundance: NA
v_gene: TRBV19
CDR3aa: CASLITGTGASRRPQHF
CDR3nt: TGTGCCAGTCTAATTACCGGGACAGGGGCCTCCAGGAGGCCCCAGCATTTT

j_gene: TRBJ2-7
d_gene: TRBD2
abundance: NA
v_gene: TRBV11-2
CDR3aa: CASSGSGTGGYEQYF
CDR3nt: TGTGCCAGCAGCGGGTCCGGGACGGGGGGCTACGAGCAGTACTTC

j_gene: TRBJ1-5
d_gene: NA
abundance: few
v_gene: TRBV18
CDR3aa: CASSRPGNQPQHF
CDR3nt: TGTGCCAGCTCACGTCCAGGGAATCAGCCCCAGCATTTT

j_gene: TRBJ2-7
d_gene: TRBD2
abundance: NA
v_gene: TRBV2
CDR3aa: CASSEREGIWYEQYF
CDR3nt: TGTGCCAGCAGTGAGCGGGAGGGCATTTGGTACGAGCAGTACTTC

j_gene: TRBJ1-2
d_gene: TRBD1
abundance: NA
v_gene: TRBV5-1
CDR3aa: CASSLAGGYGYTF
CDR3nt: TGCGCCAGCAGCTTGGCAGGGGGCTATGGCTACACCTTC

j_gene: TRBJ2-1
d_gene: TRBD2
abundance: once
v_gene: TRBV19
CDR3aa: CASSISSGTDYNEQFF
CDR3nt: TGTGCCAGTAGTATTTCTAGCGGGACAGACTACAATGAGCAGTTCTTC

j_gene: TRBJ2-1
d_gene: NA
abundance: NA
v_gene: TRBV9
CDR3aa: CASSAHRDIITDEQFF
CDR3nt: TGTGCCAGCAGCGCCCACCGGGACATCATTACCGATGAGCAGTTCTTC

j_gene: TRBJ2-7
d_gene: NA
abundance: once
v_gene: TRBV7-7
CDR3aa: CASSPDSSYEQYF
CDR3nt: TGTGCTAGCAGCCCGGACAGCTCCTACGAGCAGTACTTC

j_gene: TRBJ1-2
d_gene: TRBD1
abundance: NA
v_gene: TRBV15
CDR3aa: CATSARQGGGYTF
CDR3nt: TGTGCCACCAGCGCTCGACAGGGCGGAGGCTACACCTTC

j_gene: TRBJ1-2
d_gene: NA
abundance: NA
v_gene: TRBV29-1
CDR3aa: CSVESGGYGYTF
CDR3nt: TGCAGCGTTGAATCGGGTGGATATGGCTACACCTTC

j_gene: TRBJ2-2
d_gene: NA
abundance: once
v_gene: TRBV27
CDR3aa: CASSFRPLVGELFF
CDR3nt: TGTGCCAGCAGTTTCCGTCCTTTAGTCGGGGAGCTGTTTTTT

j_gene: TRBJ2-4
d_gene: NA
abundance: NA
v_gene: TRBV7-3
CDR3aa: CANPFSLAKNIQYF
CDR3nt: TGTGCCAACCCTTTTAGTCTAGCCAAAAACATTCAGTACTTC

j_gene: TRBJ2-7
d_gene: TRBD2
abundance: NA
v_gene: TRBV12-5
CDR3aa: CASGKTSGDFYEQYF
CDR3nt: TGTGCTAGTGGTAAGACTAGCGGAGACTTCTACGAGCAGTACTTC

j_gene: TRBJ1-2
d_gene: NA
abundance: NA
v_gene: TRBV18
CDR3aa: CASSPYSNYGYTF
CDR3nt: TGTGCCAGCTCACCGTATTCGAACTATGGCTACACCTTC

j_gene: TRBJ2-7
d_gene: TRBD1
abundance: NA
v_gene: TRBV30
CDR3aa: CAWSVGQPYEQYF
CDR3nt: TGTGCCTGGAGTGTGGGACAGCCCTACGAGCAGTACTTC

j_gene: TRBJ1-2
d_gene: TRBD1
abundance: NA
v_gene: TRBV4-1
CDR3aa: CASSLGGTGSRGGYTF
CDR3nt: TGCGCCAGCAGCCTGGGAGGGACAGGGAGCCGGGGGGGCTACACCTTC

j_gene: TRBJ2-6
d_gene: TRBD1
abundance: NA
v_gene: TRBV7-6
CDR3aa: CASSYGTGSGANVLTF
CDR3nt: TGTGCCAGCAGCTACGGGACAGGCTCTGGGGCCAACGTCCTGACTTTC

j_gene: TRBJ1-3
d_gene: NA
abundance: NA
v_gene: TRBV6-5
CDR3aa: CASSPESSGNTIYF
CDR3nt: TGTGCCAGCTCCCCTGAGAGCTCTGGAAACACCATATATTTT

j_gene: TRBJ1-2
d_gene: NA
abundance: NA
v_gene: TRBV5-1
CDR3aa: CASSFSGARGYTF
CDR3nt: TGCGCCAGCAGCTTCAGCGGGGCGCGGGGCTACACCTTC

j_gene: TRBJ2-2
d_gene: NA
abundance: NA
v_gene: TRBV9
CDR3aa: CASSGRQANTGELFF
CDR3nt: TGTGCCAGCAGCGGTCGACAGGCAAACACCGGGGAGCTGTTTTTT

j_gene: TRBJ1-2
d_gene: NA
abundance: NA
v_gene: TRBV4-1
CDR3aa: CASSHLYGYTF
CDR3nt: TGCGCCAGCAGCCACCTATATGGCTACACCTTC

j_gene: TRBJ2-7
d_gene: NA
abundance: NA
v_gene: TRBV14
CDR3aa: CASSQPDSYEQYF
CDR3nt: TGTGCCAGCAGCCAACCCGACAGCTACGAGCAGTACTTC

j_gene: TRBJ1-2
d_gene: TRBD1
abundance: NA
v_gene: TRBV30
CDR3aa: CAWSTRGGGYTF
CDR3nt: TGTGCCTGGAGTACCCGAGGGGGCGGCTACACCTTC

j_gene: TRBJ2-5
d_gene: TRBD2
abundance: NA
v_gene: TRBV6-1
CDR3aa: CASSESGGGRQTQYF
CDR3nt: TGTGCCAGCAGTGAATCGGGAGGAGGGAGACAGACCCAGTACTTC

j_gene: TRBJ1-1
d_gene: NA
abundance: NA
v_gene: TRBV6-6
CDR3aa: CASSYTRDTEAFF
CDR3nt: TGTGCCAGCAGTTACACCCGGGACACTGAAGCTTTCTTT

j_gene: TRBJ1-4
d_gene: NA
abundance: few
v_gene: TRBV19
CDR3aa: CASSWQGGEKLFF
CDR3nt: TGTGCCAGTAGTTGGCAGGGAGGGGAAAAACTGTTTTTT